Presented here are 18 T cell receptor beta chains from one specimen sequenced in a study of human T cells and chemical hapten exposure. Documented time point: pre-sensitization, week 0. The treatment: therapeutic diphenylcyclopropenone sensitization with weekly scalp DPC. One entry per CDR3 protein results from TCRdb running MiXCR on the RACE reads. Of approximately 400,000 distinct CDR3 sequences listed, 4.5% to 6% were seen once; the top ten hold 2.6%. The material sequenced was whole blood, taken in connection with sensitization to the hapten diphenylcyclopropenone (DPC). These receptors were collected from a woman in her forties or fifties with alopecia areata. Some clones in this sample may be carry-over from other donors' samples.

This clonotype was seen repeatedly, ten times or more. The chain couples TRBV7-9 to TRBJ2-7; TRBD1 is a possible D gene (5 bases). The CDR3 consists of 13 residues. Trimming pared 6 bases from V and 7 bases from J, leaving 16 bases between. Germline assignment: CDR1 SEHNR and CDR2 FQNEAQ (reference sequence). The CDR3 sequence: CASSRSRVEEQYF. For the CDR3, the DNA is TGTGCCAGCAGTCGGTCCAGGGTGGAGGAGCAGTACTTC. Filled out from reference TRBV7-9 and TRBJ2-7, the complete variable domain reads DTGVSQNPRHKITKRGQNVTFRCDPISEHNRLYWYRQTLGQGPEFLTYFQNEAQLEKSRLLSDRFSAERPKGSFSTLEIQRTEQGDSAMYLCASSRSRVEEQYFGPGTRLTVT.

V gene TRBV11-2 combines with J gene TRBJ1-2; a weak D match, TRBD1 (6 bases). The CDR3 sequence is 15 residues long. V was cut by 4 bases and J by 8 bases, with 20 bases left in between. Germline lookup yields CDR1 SGHAT and CDR2 FQNNGV. In DNA form, the CDR3 reads TGTGCCAGCAGCTCCATACAGGGACTAGGGCTAGGCTACACCTTC. Its translation: CASSSIQGLGLGYTF. Filled out from reference TRBV11-2 and TRBJ1-2, the complete variable domain reads EAGVAQSPRYKIIEKRQSVAFWCNPISGHATLYWYQQILGQGPKLLIQFQNNGVVDDSQLPKDRFSAERLKGVDSTLKIQPAKLEDSAVYLCASSSIQGLGLGYTFGSGTRLTVV.

At least ten counts were recorded for this clonotype. This chain joins TRBV7-9 and TRBJ2-3; perhaps D is TRBD1 or TRBD2 (5 bases each). Germline-derived CDR1 and CDR2 are SEHNR and FQNEAQ (reference sequence). The CDR3 spans 19 residues. The V and J ends lost 5 bases and 0 bases respectively, with 24 bases between them. This CDR3 is CASSPQGIGMVSSTDTQYF. CDR3 in DNA: TGTGCCAGCAGCCCCCAGGGAATCGGGATGGTCTCGAGCACAGATACGCAGTATTTT.

This rearrangement joins TRBV14 to TRBJ2-5, with D perhaps matching TRBD2 (6 bases). Germline CDR1 is SGHDN and CDR2 is FVKESK. V was clipped by 4 bases and J by 4 bases, with 16 bases between them. This CDR3 spans 15 amino acids. The CDR3 coding sequence is TGTGCCAGCAGCCTCCCGGGACGGAGGGGAGAGACCCAGTACTTC. Residues: CASSLPGRRGETQYF.

The chain links TRBV5-1 to TRBJ2-3, with D possibly being TRBD2 (6 bases). V was pared by 0 bases and J by 4 bases, with 9 bases between. The CDR3 extends over 14 amino acids. Looked up from germline, CDR1 is SGHRS and CDR2 is YFSETQ. CDR3 loop: CASSLEQRADTQYF. CDR3 nucleotide sequence: TGCGCCAGCAGCTTGGAACAGCGGGCAGATACGCAGTATTTT.

This rearrangement joins TRBV11-2 to TRBJ2-2, with no clear D. V was clipped by 5 bases and J by 7 bases, with 8 bases between them. The CDR3 sequence is 12 residues long. Germline CDR1 SGHAT, CDR2 FQNNGV. The CDR3 coding sequence is TGTGCCAGCAGCCTATTTAACGGGGAGCTGTTTTTT. It yields the protein CASSLFNGELFF.

This clonotype was observed a few times. Here the CDR3 DNA reads TGTGCCAGCAGCTCGGGGTGGGGAGCTTTCTTT. Its translation is CASSSGWGAFF. The J gene is TRBJ1-1, the V gene TRBV11-1, with unresolved D. The CDR3 totals 11 residues. Trimming pared 4 bases from V and 10 bases from J, leaving 10 bases between. CDR1 is SGHAT and CDR2 is FQDESV in the germline V gene (reference sequence).

In this sample, this clonotype turned up many times. The gene calls are TRBV20-1 and TRBJ1-2; D not certain. CDR1 is DFQATT and CDR2 is SNEGSKA in the germline V gene (reference sequence). V lost 0 bases and J 3 bases, leaving 2 bases between the germline ends. The CDR3 contains 11 residues. In DNA form, the CDR3 reads TGCAGTGCTAGAGATGACTATGGCTACACCTTC. It encodes CSARDDYGYTF.

This clonotype was observed a handful of times. The chain uses TRBV11-2 and TRBJ1-1; perhaps TRBD1 as D (5 bases). Germline CDR1 reads SGHAT; CDR2 reads FQNNGV. This CDR3 is 12 amino acids long. The V and J ends lost 6 bases and 7 bases respectively, with 12 bases between them. CDR3 in DNA: TGTGCCAGCAGGGCATTTGGGGGTGAAGCTTTCTTT. This encodes CASRAFGGEAFF.

This clonotype occurred many times. This chain uses TRBV11-2 with TRBJ2-3; D possibly corresponds to TRBD2 (5 bases). The CDR3 consists of 14 residues. V was trimmed by 2 bases and J by 4 bases, leaving 10 bases between them. In germline, CDR1 is SGHAT, CDR2 FQNNGV. CDR3 sequence: CASSLRLASDTQYF. The CDR3 nucleotides read TGTGCCAGCAGCTTACGGCTAGCTTCAGATACGCAGTATTTT.

This chain connects TRBV3-1 to TRBJ2-3; perhaps TRBD2 as D (6 bases). The CDR3 is 16 residues long. The V end was cut by 3 bases, the J end by 6 bases, with 19 bases between. Per germline, CDR1 LGHDT and CDR2 YNNKEL (reference sequence). In DNA form, the CDR3 reads TGTGCCAGCAGCCATCGAGTCGGGGGATATACGGATACGCAGTATTTT. This encodes CASSHRVGGYTDTQYF.

In this sample, this clonotype turned up many times. The V and J genes are TRBV12-3 or TRBV12-4 and TRBJ2-1; the D gene is possibly TRBD2 (5 bases). V shed 11 bases and J shed 7 bases, with 18 bases lying between them. The CDR3 loop spans 13 amino acids. The CDR3 nucleotides are TGTGCCGTGAACCGGGGTGATACGAATGAGCAGTTCTTC. Translated: CAVNRGDTNEQFF.

The chain employs TRBV14 and TRBJ1-3; D gene ambiguous. Trimming removed 0 bases from V and 7 bases from J, with 13 bases in between. Germline V lookup: CDR1 SGHDN, CDR2 FVKESK. CDR3 length: 15 amino acids. In nucleotides, the CDR3 is TGTGCCAGCAGCCAAGATCACCACCCCGGGAACACCATATATTTT. Amino acid sequence: CASSQDHHPGNTIYF.

This clonotype came up many times. The genes are TRBV4-1 and TRBJ2-3; D is unresolved. The CDR3 loop spans 20 amino acids. Trimming took off 0 bases at V and 4 bases at J, with 26 bases between the two ends. CDR1 and CDR2 from the germline V gene are MGHRA and YSYEKL. The CDR3 loop is CASSQDTPGSFLKRADTQYF. CDR3 in DNA: TGCGCCAGCAGCCAAGATACACCCGGGTCCTTCTTGAAAAGGGCAGATACGCAGTATTTT.

Comments on this clonotype: A much larger clone is a single base away; this may be a read error. This chain connects TRBV29-1 to TRBJ2-3; 10 nucleotides match TRBD2. The CDR3 is 14 residues long. Unmatched junction bases numbered 5, after V lost 4 bases and J lost 4 bases. Per germline, CDR1 SQVTM and CDR2 ANQGSEA. The CDR3 region is CSVAPSGGSDTQYF. CDR3 bases: TGCAGCGTTGCCCCTAGCGGGGGATCAGATACGCAGTATTTT.

This clonotype came up a few times. The J gene is TRBJ2-2, the V gene TRBV7-8; weak D call: TRBD1 (5 bases). The CDR3 runs to 16 residues. Trimming removed 5 bases at V and 4 bases at J, with 17 bases between. Germline CDR1 SGHVS, CDR2 FQNEAQ. The CDR3 sequence is CASSPPKWGSTGELFF. The CDR3 bases are TGTGCCAGCAGCCCCCCTAAGTGGGGCTCCACCGGGGAGCTGTTTTTT.

This clonotype has a handful of counts. The V and J genes are TRBV28 and TRBJ2-3; TRBD2 aligns across 7 bases. J was trimmed by 0 bases and V by 7 bases; bases with no gene match: 16. This CDR3 spans 18 amino acids. CDR1 is MDHEN, CDR2 SYDVKM, per germline. CDR3 sequence (DNA): TGTGCCAGCACCCCAGGGAGGGGCGGACTTCCTAGCACAGATACGCAGTATTTT. Protein: CASTPGRGGLPSTDTQYF.

This clonotype has ten or more counts. J is TRBJ1-6 and V is TRBV4-3; D may be TRBD1 (6 bases). The length of the CDR3 is 13 residues. Germline assignment: CDR1 LGHNA and CDR2 YSLEER. The germline V and J ends were trimmed by 3 bases and 14 bases, with 14 bases remaining between them. CDR3 region: CASSQQKRGTLHF. DNA for the CDR3: TGCGCCAGCAGCCAGCAAAAGAGGGGGACCCTCCACTTT.